This T cell receptor (beta chain) came from a study of blood T cell repertoires in COVID-19. CDR3 length: 14 residues. Germline V CDR1 and CDR2: SNHLY, FYNNEI. V lost 4 bases to trimming and J lost 4 bases; unmatched junction nucleotides: 3. On this clone: At the DNA level, this CDR3 is encoded by other sequences in the same sample as well.

Only in-frame clones appear in the TCRdb table, and some are missing; sequencing was by immunoSEQ multiplex PCR. Of a few hundred thousand clones detected, 89% appear once; the ten largest clones hold approximately 1.8%. The V and J genes are TRBV2 and TRBJ2-1; 8 bases agree with TRBD1. The TCR originated in a woman aged 25 to 39 with COVID-19, enrolled during active disease. Sequenced material: peripheral blood. The CDR3 nucleotides read TGTGCCAGCAGTGTTCAGGGGGCATACAATGAGCAGTTCTTC. Encoded protein: CASSVQGAYNEQFF. The entire variable domain, with the rest obtained from reference TRBV2 and TRBJ2-1, is as follows: EPEVTQTPSHQVTQMGQEVILRCVPISNHLYFYWYRQILGQKVEFLVSFYNNEISEKSEIFDDQFSVERPDGSNFTLKIRSTKLEDSAMYFCASSVQGAYNEQFFGPGTRLTVL.